This T cell receptor beta chain was identified in a study of blood T cell repertoires in COVID-19. This study enrolled people aged roughly 18 to 90 from 20 to 25 US geographic areas. Which cohort a participant joined came from the clinical history participants gave. Symptom resolution, clearance, or two negative PCRs marked the recovered donors of Cohort 3. Authors' analysis steps: Counts of nucleated cells, estimated from reference gene primer amplification, were obtained. Sequenced by immunoSEQ multiplex PCR; TCRdb stores in-frame clones only, minus some. The D gene and trimming were derived from the DNA, and the V and J assignments and clone size from that table. The table lists about 390,000 clones, roughly 89% of them singletons. Germline lookup yields CDR1 SEHNR and CDR2 FQNEAQ (reference sequence). V lost 1 base, J lost 4 bases, and 15 bases lay in between. CDR3 length equals 16 residues.

The sequence came from a woman aged 45-65 years who had recovered from COVID-19. Sequenced input: PBMCs or T cells enriched from blood (not recorded which). The chain carries TRBV7-9 and TRBJ2-3, with unresolved D. The CDR3 spells CASSLGFAGRSDTQYF. Here the CDR3 DNA reads TGTGCCAGCAGCTTAGGGTTTGCTGGCAGGTCAGATACGCAGTATTTT.